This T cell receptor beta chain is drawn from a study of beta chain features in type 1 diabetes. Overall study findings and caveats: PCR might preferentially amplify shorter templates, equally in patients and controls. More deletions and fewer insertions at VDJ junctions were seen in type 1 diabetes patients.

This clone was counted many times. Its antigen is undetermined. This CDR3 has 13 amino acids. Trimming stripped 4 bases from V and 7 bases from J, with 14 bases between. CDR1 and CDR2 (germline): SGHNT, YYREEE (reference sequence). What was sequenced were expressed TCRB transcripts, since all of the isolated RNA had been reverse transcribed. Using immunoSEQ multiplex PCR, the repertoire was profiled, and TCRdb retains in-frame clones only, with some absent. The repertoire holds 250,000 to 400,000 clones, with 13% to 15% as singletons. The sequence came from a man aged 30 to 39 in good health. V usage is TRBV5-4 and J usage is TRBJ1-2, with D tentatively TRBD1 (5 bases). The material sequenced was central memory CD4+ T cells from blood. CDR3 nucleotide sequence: TGTGCCAGCAGCGTGTCGGGGGACGGTGGCTACACCTTC. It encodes CASSVSGDGGYTF.